This TCR beta chain is drawn from a study of T cell repertoires in cytomegalovirus infection. Across the whole study: CMV epitopes used comprised recently identified HLA-C-restricted ones and well-studied HLA-B-restricted ones. Evidence of both CMV infection and a matching HLA type came from public TCR beta signatures. Overall study results and limits: Clonotype analysis showed dominance of the ex vivo response by HLA-C-restricted CMV-specific TCR beta clonotypes. Individuals carrying CMV plus the relevant HLA were identified by cumulative frequency of public TCR beta families.

TCRdb called the reads again in MiXCR, with one record for every CDR3 protein. The sample includes 50,000 to 65,000 distinct CDR3 sequences, roughly 20% of them seen just once. Germline V lookup: CDR1 SGHVS, CDR2 FQNEAQ. The CDR3 loop spans 15 amino acids. V was shortened by 4 bases and J by 0 bases, with 10 bases between the two germline ends. This clonotype has just a few counts. What it binds is unknown. This TCR was recovered from a human donor in good health (CMV status not recorded). Some clones in this sample may be carry-over from other donors' samples. The chain employs TRBV7-8 and TRBJ2-1, with a possible D match to TRBD2 (5 bases). The sample here was CD8+ T cells from cultured PBMCs, taken from culture after CMV antigen stimulation. In nucleotides, the CDR3 is TGTGCCAGCAGCTCTGAGGGTAGCTCCTACAATGAGCAGTTCTTC. This encodes CASSSEGSSYNEQFF.